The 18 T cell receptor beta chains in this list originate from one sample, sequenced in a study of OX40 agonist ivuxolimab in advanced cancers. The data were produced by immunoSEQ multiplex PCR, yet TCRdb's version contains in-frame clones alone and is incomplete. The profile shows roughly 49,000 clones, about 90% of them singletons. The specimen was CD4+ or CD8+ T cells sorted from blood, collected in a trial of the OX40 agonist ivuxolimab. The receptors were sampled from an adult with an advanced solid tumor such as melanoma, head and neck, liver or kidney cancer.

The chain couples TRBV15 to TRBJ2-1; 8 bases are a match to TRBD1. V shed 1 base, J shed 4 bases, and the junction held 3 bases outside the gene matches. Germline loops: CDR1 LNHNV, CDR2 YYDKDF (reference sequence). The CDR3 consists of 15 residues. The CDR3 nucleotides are TGTGCCACCAGCAGAGGACAGGGGACTTACAATGAGCAGTTCTTC. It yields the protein CATSRGQGTYNEQFF.

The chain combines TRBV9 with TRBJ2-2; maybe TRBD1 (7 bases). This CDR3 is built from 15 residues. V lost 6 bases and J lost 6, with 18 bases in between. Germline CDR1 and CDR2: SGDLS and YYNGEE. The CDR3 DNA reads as TGTGCCAGCACCACAGGGGTTTGGGGGGCCGGGGAGCTGTTTTTT. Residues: CASTTGVWGAGELFF.

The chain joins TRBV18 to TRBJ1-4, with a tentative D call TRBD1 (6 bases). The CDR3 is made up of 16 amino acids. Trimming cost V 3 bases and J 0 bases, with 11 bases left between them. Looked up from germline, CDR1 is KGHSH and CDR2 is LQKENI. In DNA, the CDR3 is TGTGCCAGCTCACCCCGGACAGCTACAACTAATGAAAAACTGTTTTTT. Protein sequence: CASSPRTATTNEKLFF.

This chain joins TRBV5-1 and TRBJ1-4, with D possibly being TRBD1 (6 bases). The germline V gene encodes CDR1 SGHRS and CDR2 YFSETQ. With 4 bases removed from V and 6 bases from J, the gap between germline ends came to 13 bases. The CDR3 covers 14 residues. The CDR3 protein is CASSQTGWDEKLFF. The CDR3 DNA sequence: TGCGCCAGCAGCCAGACAGGCTGGGATGAAAAACTGTTTTTT.

CDR3 in amino acids: CASSKPTGAIHEQFF. CDR3 DNA: TGTGCCAGTAGTAAGCCGACAGGGGCAATCCATGAGCAGTTCTTC. The genes are TRBV19 and TRBJ2-1; the match to TRBD1 covers 8 bases. This CDR3 has 15 amino acids. Per germline, CDR1 LNHDA and CDR2 SQIVND (reference sequence). The trim removed 4 bases at V and 8 bases at J, leaving 10 bases unmatched.

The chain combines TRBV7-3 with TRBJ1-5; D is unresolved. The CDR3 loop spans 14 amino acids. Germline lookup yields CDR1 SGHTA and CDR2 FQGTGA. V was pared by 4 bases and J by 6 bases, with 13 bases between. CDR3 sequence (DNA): TGTGCCAGCAGCTCCACTGCCGGCAGTCAGCCCCAGCATTTT. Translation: CASSSTAGSQPQHF.

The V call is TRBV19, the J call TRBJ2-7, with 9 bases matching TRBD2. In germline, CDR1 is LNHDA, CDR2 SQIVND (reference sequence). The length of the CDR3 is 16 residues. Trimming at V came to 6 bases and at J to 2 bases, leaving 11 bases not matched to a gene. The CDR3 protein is CASRVASGGSPYEQYF. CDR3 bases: TGTGCCAGTAGGGTGGCCAGCGGGGGGTCTCCCTACGAGCAGTACTTC. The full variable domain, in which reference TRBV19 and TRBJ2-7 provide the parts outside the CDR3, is DGGITQSPKYLFRKEGQNVTLSCEQNLNHDAMYWYRQDPGQGLRLIYYSQIVNDFQKGDIAEGYSVSREKKESFPLTVTSAQKNPTAFYLCASRVASGGSPYEQYFGPGTRLTVT.

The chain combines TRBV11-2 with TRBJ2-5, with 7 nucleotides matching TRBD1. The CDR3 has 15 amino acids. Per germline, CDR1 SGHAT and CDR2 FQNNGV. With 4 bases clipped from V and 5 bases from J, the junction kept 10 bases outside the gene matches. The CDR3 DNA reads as TGTGCCAGCAGCTCCGATGGGACAGCCGCGGAGACCCAGTACTTC. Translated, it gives CASSSDGTAAETQYF.

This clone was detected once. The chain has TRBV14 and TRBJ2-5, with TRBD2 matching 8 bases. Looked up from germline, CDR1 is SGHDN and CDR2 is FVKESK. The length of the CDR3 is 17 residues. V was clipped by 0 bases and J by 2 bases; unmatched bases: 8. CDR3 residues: CASSQETAGVGQETQYF. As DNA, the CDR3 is TGTGCCAGCAGCCAAGAAACAGCGGGAGTAGGGCAAGAGACCCAGTACTTC.

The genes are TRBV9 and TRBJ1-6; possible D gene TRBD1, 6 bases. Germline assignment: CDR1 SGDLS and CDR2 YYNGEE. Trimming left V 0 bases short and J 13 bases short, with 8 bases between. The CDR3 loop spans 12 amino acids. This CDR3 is CASSVGGGPLHF. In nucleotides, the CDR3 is TGTGCCAGCAGCGTAGGGGGGGGCCCCCTCCACTTT.

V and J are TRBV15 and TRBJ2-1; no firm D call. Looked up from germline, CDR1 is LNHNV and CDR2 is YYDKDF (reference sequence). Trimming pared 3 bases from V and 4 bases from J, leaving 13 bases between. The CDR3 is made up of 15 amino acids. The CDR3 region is CATSSYGPGYNEQFF. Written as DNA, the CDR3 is TGTGCCACCAGCAGCTACGGACCAGGTTACAATGAGCAGTTCTTC.

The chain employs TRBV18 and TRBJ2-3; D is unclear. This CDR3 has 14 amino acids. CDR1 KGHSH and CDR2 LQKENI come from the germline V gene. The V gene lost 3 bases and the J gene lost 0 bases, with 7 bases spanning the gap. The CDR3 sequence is CASSPHSSTDTQYF. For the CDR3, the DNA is TGTGCCAGCTCACCCCACAGTAGCACAGATACGCAGTATTTT. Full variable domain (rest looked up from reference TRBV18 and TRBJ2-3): NAGVMQNPRHLVRRRGQEARLRCSPMKGHSHVYWYRQLPEEGLKFMVYLQKENIIDESGMPKERFSAEFPKEGPSILRIQQVVRGDSAAYFCASSPHSSTDTQYFGPGTRLTVL.

For the CDR3, the DNA is TGTGCCAGCAGCTGGAACCGGGACGGTGAAGCTTTCTTT. Its translation is CASSWNRDGEAFF. The J gene is TRBJ1-1, the V gene TRBV7-2, with D tentatively TRBD1 (5 bases). This CDR3 contains 13 residues. Trimming shortened V by 4 bases and J by 7 bases, and 13 bases separated the two germline ends. CDR1 is SGHTA and CDR2 is FQGNSA in the germline V gene. Together with reference TRBV7-2 and TRBJ1-1, the CDR3 gives the full variable domain: GAGVSQSPSNKVTEKGKDVELRCDPISGHTALYWYRQSLGQGLEFLIYFQGNSAPDKSGLPSDRFSAERTGGSVSTLTIQRTQQEDSAVYLCASSWNRDGEAFFGQGTRLTVV.

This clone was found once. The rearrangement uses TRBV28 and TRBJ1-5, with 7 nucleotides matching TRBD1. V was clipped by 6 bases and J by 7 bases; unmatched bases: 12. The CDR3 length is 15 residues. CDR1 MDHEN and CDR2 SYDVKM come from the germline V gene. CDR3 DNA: TGTGCCAGCAGCGTCCCTACGACAGGGTACCAGCCCCAGCATTTT. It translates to CASSVPTTGYQPQHF.

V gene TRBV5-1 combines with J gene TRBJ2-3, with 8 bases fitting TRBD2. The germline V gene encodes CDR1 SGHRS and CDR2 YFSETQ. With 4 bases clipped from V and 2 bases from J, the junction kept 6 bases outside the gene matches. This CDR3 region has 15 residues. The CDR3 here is CASSGQRGTTDTQYF. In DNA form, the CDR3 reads TGCGCCAGCAGCGGCCAGCGGGGGACCACAGATACGCAGTATTTT.

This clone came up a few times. CDR3 amino acids: CAARGTGGQPQHF. The CDR3 DNA is TGTGCCGCTCGTGGGACAGGGGGTCAGCCCCAGCATTTT. The genes are TRBV6-6 and TRBJ1-5, with 11 bases lining up with TRBD1. The CDR3 runs to 13 residues. V shed 11 bases, J shed 6 bases, and the junction held 6 bases outside the gene matches. Germline CDR1 and CDR2: MNHNY and SVGAGI (reference sequence).

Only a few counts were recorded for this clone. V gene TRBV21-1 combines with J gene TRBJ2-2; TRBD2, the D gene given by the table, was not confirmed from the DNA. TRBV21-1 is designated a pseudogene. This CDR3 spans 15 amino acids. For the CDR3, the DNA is TGTGCCAGCAAACTAGCGAAAAGGAACACCGGGGAGCTGTTTTTT. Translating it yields CASKLAKRNTGELFF.

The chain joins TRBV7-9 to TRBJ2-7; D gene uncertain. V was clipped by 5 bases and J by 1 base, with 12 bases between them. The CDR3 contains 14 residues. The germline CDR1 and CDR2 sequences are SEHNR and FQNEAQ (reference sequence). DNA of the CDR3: TGTGCCAGCAGCCCCACAGTTCCTTCCTACGAGCAGTACTTC. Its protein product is CASSPTVPSYEQYF.